The 18 T cell receptor beta chains in this list originate from one sample, sequenced in a study of cytomegalovirus exposure and HLA in healthy donors. PCR amplification relied on 60 Vbeta primers (plus 13 Jbeta primers). Sequencing was performed with immunoSEQ multiplex PCR; in TCRdb, only in-frame clones are kept and a portion is missing. The sample yields tens of thousands of clones, 60% to 75% seen once. Sequenced sample: PBMCs. The receptors were sampled from a man aged 35-49 years in good health and CMV-seropositive.

The gene calls are TRBV10-3 and TRBJ1-1, with D unclear. Germline values: CDR1 ENHRY, CDR2 SYGVKD. The CDR3 is made up of 11 amino acids. Trimming removed 3 bases from V and 8 bases from J, with 7 bases in between. The CDR3 loop is CAISEAAEAFF. The CDR3 nucleotides are TGTGCCATCAGTGAAGCGGCGGAAGCTTTCTTT.

V usage is TRBV14 and J usage is TRBJ2-5, with TRBD1 matching 10 bases. The DNA end lines up better with TRBJ2-7; the J call may be wrong. From germline, CDR1 is SGHDN and CDR2 FVKESK. The length of the CDR3 is 14 residues. CDR3 amino acids: CASSLDRGIYEQYF. CDR3 in DNA: TGTGCCAGCAGCCTGGACAGGGGGATCTACGAGCAGTACTTC.

CDR3 nucleotides: TGCGCCAGCAGCCAAGATAAGGGGGGCAATCAGCCCCAGCATTTT. Its protein product is CASSQDKGGNQPQHF. The chain is built from TRBV4-3 and TRBJ1-5, with a possible D match to TRBD1 (6 bases). The CDR3 contains 15 residues. The V end lost 0 bases, the J end lost 2 bases, and 8 bases lay between the germline ends. CDR1 and CDR2 from the germline V gene are LGHNA and YSLEER.

This sequence joins TRBV21-1 and TRBJ1-2. TRBV21-1 is a pseudogene segment. The CDR3 is made up of 15 amino acids. The CDR3 bases are TGTGCCAGCAGCAAAAAGGACTCTAACTACTATGGCTACACCTTC. Amino acid sequence: CASSKKDSNYYGYTF.

This clone has just a few counts. The genes are TRBV5-6 and TRBJ2-3; 11 nucleotides agree with TRBD2. This CDR3 spans 16 amino acids. The ends lost 2 bases at V and 0 bases at J; junction bases unmatched: 2. Per the germline V gene, CDR1 is SGHDT and CDR2 is YYEEEE. The CDR3 reads CASSFTSGGSTDTQYF. The CDR3 DNA follows: TGTGCCAGCAGCTTTACTAGCGGGGGTAGCACAGATACGCAGTATTTT.

This chain uses TRBV11-1 with TRBJ2-3; no definite D call. Trimming shortened V by 2 bases and J by 2 bases, and 8 bases separated the two germline ends. The germline CDR1 and CDR2 sequences are SGHAT and FQDESV (reference sequence). This CDR3 has 14 residues. The chain's CDR3 is CASSLHYITDTQYF. CDR3 nucleotide sequence: TGTGCCAGCAGCTTACACTATATCACAGATACGCAGTATTTT.

A few counts support this clone. The chain employs TRBV28 and TRBJ2-2, with 8 bases fitting TRBD1. Trimming at V came to 7 bases and at J to 5 bases, leaving 9 bases not matched to a gene. The CDR3 is 15 amino acids. CDR1 MDHEN and CDR2 SYDVKM come from the germline V gene. The CDR3 loop is CASTRGQGDTGELFF. CDR3 bases: TGTGCCAGCACTCGCGGACAGGGAGATACCGGGGAGCTGTTTTTT.

This clone has more than one count but fewer than ten. V is TRBV7-2 and J is TRBJ2-3, with a weak D call TRBD1 (5 bases). V shed 0 bases and J shed 5 bases, with 9 bases lying between them. Germline CDR1 reads SGHTA; CDR2 reads FQGNSA. The CDR3 extends over 14 amino acids. The CDR3 sequence is CASSLARDKDTQYF. The CDR3 DNA reads as TGTGCCAGCAGCTTAGCCAGGGATAAAGATACGCAGTATTTT.

J is TRBJ1-1 and V is TRBV4-1, with TRBD1 as a possible D gene (5 bases). Germline V gene data show CDR1 as MGHRA and CDR2 as YSYEKL. V dropped 4 bases and J dropped 0 bases, with 6 bases sitting between them. This CDR3 is 13 amino acids long. In DNA form, the CDR3 reads TGCGCCAGCAGCCGACAGTTGAACACTGAAGCTTTCTTT. It encodes CASSRQLNTEAFF.

This clone was picked up a small number of times. The chain has TRBV9 and TRBJ2-2, with a weak D call TRBD1 (5 bases). V lost 0 bases, J lost 3 bases, and 9 bases lay in between. There are 15 residues in the CDR3. Germline loops: CDR1 SGDLS, CDR2 YYNGEE. This chain's CDR3 is CASSVDIQDTGELFF. The CDR3, as DNA: TGTGCCAGCAGCGTAGATATACAGGACACCGGGGAGCTGTTTTTT.

The V gene is TRBV5-1, the J gene TRBJ1-3; a possible D gene is TRBD1 (6 bases). CDR1 is SGHRS, CDR2 YFSETQ, per germline. V lost 2 bases to trimming and J lost 0 bases, with 12 bases between them. The CDR3 consists of 16 residues. The chain's CDR3 is CASSFTGGASGNTIYF. CDR3 nucleotide sequence: TGCGCCAGCAGCTTTACCGGGGGGGCCTCTGGAAACACCATATATTTT.

This clone was detected a few times. V and J are TRBV4-2 and TRBJ1-2; 9 bases align to TRBD1. V shed 4 bases and J 0 bases; nucleotides not matched to a gene: 3. The CDR3 runs to 15 residues. Per the germline V gene, CDR1 is LGHNA and CDR2 is YNFKEQ. DNA for the CDR3: TGTGCCAGCAGCCCCGGACAGGGGACTAACTATGGCTACACCTTC. This gives the protein CASSPGQGTNYGYTF.

The chain combines TRBV4-1 with TRBJ2-7; D call uncertain. V was shortened by 0 bases and J by 6 bases, with 6 bases between the two germline ends. The CDR3 is made up of 12 amino acids. The germline gives CDR1 MGHRA, CDR2 YSYEKL. The CDR3 sequence: CASSQDGSEQYF. The DNA for the CDR3 is TGCGCCAGCAGCCAAGACGGGTCCGAGCAGTACTTC.

This clone was seen a single time. The chain joins TRBV5-1 to TRBJ1-1; D may be TRBD1 (6 bases). CDR1 and CDR2 from the germline V gene are SGHRS and YFSETQ. The CDR3 loop spans 14 amino acids. Trimming took 0 bases from V and 5 from J, leaving 11 bases between them. CDR3 sequence reads: CASSLGGGTTEAFF. The CDR3 DNA is TGCGCCAGCAGCTTGGGGGGGGGCACTACTGAAGCTTTCTTT. The variable domain in full, with the rest retrieved from reference TRBV5-1 and TRBJ1-1, is KAGVTQTPRYLIKTRGQQVTLSCSPISGHRSVSWYQQTPGQGLQFLFEYFSETQRNKGNFPGRFSGRQFSNSRSEMNVSTLELGDSALYLCASSLGGGTTEAFFGQGTRLTVV.

The chain joins TRBV5-8 to TRBJ2-1, with D unresolved. Germline assignment: CDR1 SGHTS and CDR2 YDEGEE. Trimming took 2 bases from V and 9 from J, leaving 6 bases between them. This CDR3 region has 11 residues. The CDR3 sequence is CASSFTGEQFF. The CDR3 DNA sequence: TGTGCCAGCAGCTTCACCGGTGAGCAGTTCTTC.

The rearrangement joins TRBV6-5 to TRBJ1-2; D might be TRBD1 (6 bases). The V end was cut by 2 bases, the J end by 4 bases, with 17 bases between. The length of the CDR3 is 16 residues. CDR1 MNHEY and CDR2 SVGAGI come from the germline V gene. Written as DNA, the CDR3 is TGTGCCAGCAGTTACAACACCGGACAGCTGCTCTATGGCTACACCTTC. Residues: CASSYNTGQLLYGYTF.

The chain uses TRBV5-1 and TRBJ2-6; 7 bases line up with TRBD1. The junction had 5 bases not matched to a gene; V was cut back by 4 bases and J by 4 bases. The CDR3 consists of 15 residues. Germline V gene data show CDR1 as SGHRS and CDR2 as YFSETQ. For the CDR3, the DNA is TGCGCCAGCAGCGCAGACAGGGCCGGGGCCAACGTCCTGACTTTC. Translation gives CASSADRAGANVLTF.

The rearrangement links TRBV5-4 to TRBJ1-1; D remains ambiguous. Trimming removed 0 bases from V and 0 bases from J, with 9 bases in between. The V gene's germline CDR1 is SGHNT and CDR2 YYREEE (reference sequence). CDR3 length: 15 amino acids. The CDR3 loop is CASSLGAPMNTEAFF. The CDR3 DNA follows: TGTGCCAGCAGCTTGGGGGCCCCCATGAACACTGAAGCTTTCTTT.